This T cell receptor beta chain originates from a study of T cells after somatic rescue of genetic block. Germline CDR1 is SGHNT and CDR2 is YYREEE (reference sequence). The V and J ends lost 5 bases and 1 base respectively, with 12 bases between them. The CDR3 contains 14 residues. Sequencing was performed with immunoSEQ multiplex PCR; in TCRdb, only in-frame clones are kept and a portion is missing. The sample holds about 88,000 clones, just under 90% seen once. The rearrangement joins TRBV5-4 to TRBJ1-1; a possible D gene is TRBD1 (6 bases). The clonotype was recovered from a woman under 30. The specimen was peripheral blood mononuclear cells (PBMCs). CDR3 in DNA: TGTGCCAGCAGGGCGGGGGGCGCGAACACTGAAGCTTTCTTT. Translated, it gives CASRAGGANTEAFF.